This TCR beta chain was sequenced during a study of human T cells and chemical hapten exposure. Study details: Per-sample TCR yield variability stemmed mainly from small pooled library volume differences.

V lost 5 bases and J lost 5; bases outside the gene matches: 15. Germline assignment: CDR1 DFQATT and CDR2 SNEGSKA (reference sequence). This CDR3 is built from 15 residues. MiXCR, applied by TCRdb to the RACE reads, yields one record per CDR3 protein. The table lists around 300,000 distinct CDR3 sequences, around 5% of them singletons. This clonotype has a count of ten or more. As for time point: pre-sensitization, week 0. Stated treatment: therapeutic diphenylcyclopropenone sensitization with weekly scalp DPC. At patch-test visits, sampling came before the patch test. The origin of this receptor is a woman younger than 35 with alopecia areata. Some clones in this sample may be carry-over from other donors' samples. This specimen was whole blood, taken in connection with sensitization to the hapten diphenylcyclopropenone (DPC). The V gene is TRBV20-1, the J gene TRBJ2-7; TRBD1 aligns across 7 bases. Here the CDR3 reads CSAGWTGPRRDEQYF. CDR3 DNA sequence: TGCAGTGCTGGCTGGACAGGACCAAGGCGAGACGAGCAGTACTTC.